The 8 T cell receptor beta chains presented below share a single source sample, sequenced in a study of blood T cell repertoires in COVID-19. Repertoires were generated with immunoSEQ multiplex PCR, while TCRdb's copy carries only in-frame clones and drops some. The table has around 290,000 clones, roughly 86% seen once. The sample was PBMCs or T cells enriched from blood (not recorded which). These receptors all stem from a woman younger than 30 who had recovered from COVID-19.

A few counts support this clone. This rearrangement joins TRBV19 to TRBJ1-1; 7 bases fit TRBD1. The CDR3 runs to 16 residues. Germline V lookup: CDR1 LNHDA, CDR2 SQIVND (reference sequence). V gave up 6 bases and J gave up 1 base; unmatched junction bases: 11. This CDR3 reads CASRDRVSLPNTEAFF. The CDR3 coding sequence is TGTGCCAGTAGAGACAGGGTCTCACTACCGAACACTGAAGCTTTCTTT.

This chain joins TRBV7-7 and TRBJ2-1, with TRBD2 identical over 11 bases. This CDR3 is built from 15 residues. V lost 5 bases to trimming and J lost 8 bases; unmatched junction nucleotides: 8. Germline V CDR1 and CDR2: SSHAT, FNYEAQ (reference sequence). CDR3 nucleotides: TGTGCCAGCAGCGTGGGACTAGCGGCCCCGGATGAGCAGTTCTTC. It specifies CASSVGLAAPDEQFF. Using reference TRBV7-7 and TRBJ2-1 for the parts outside the CDR3, the full variable domain is GAGVSQSPRYKVTKRGQDVTLRCDPISSHATLYWYQQALGQGPEFLTYFNYEAQPDKSGLPSDRFSAERPEGSISTLTIQRTEQRDSAMYRCASSVGLAAPDEQFFGPGTRLTVL.

Only one count was recorded for this clone. The chain combines TRBV5-1 with TRBJ2-7; the match to TRBD1 covers 10 bases. Trimming cost V 0 bases and J 2 bases; bases outside gene matches: 2. The germline V gene encodes CDR1 SGHRS and CDR2 YFSETQ. CDR3 length: 15 amino acids. The DNA of the CDR3 is TGCGCCAGCAGCTTGGCCGGACAGGGGGCCTACGAGCAGTACTTC. Amino acids: CASSLAGQGAYEQYF.

This clone was seen more than once but under ten times. The chain employs TRBV6-5 and TRBJ2-7; tentatively, D is TRBD1 (5 bases). CDR3 length: 14 amino acids. In germline, CDR1 is MNHEY, CDR2 SVGAGI. With 7 bases removed from V and 7 bases from J, the gap between germline ends came to 20 bases. The CDR3 here is CASKGQEGVGEQYF. The CDR3 DNA sequence: TGTGCCAGCAAGGGCCAAGAAGGGGTGGGTGAGCAGTACTTC.

This clone was seen a single time. This chain connects TRBV7-8 to TRBJ1-1; D is unclear. This CDR3 is built from 12 residues. V lost 6 bases to trimming and J lost 2 bases, with 7 bases between them. The germline CDR1 and CDR2 sequences are SGHVS and FQNEAQ. CDR3 residues: CASSEGNTEAFF. The DNA for the CDR3 is TGTGCCAGCAGTGAGGGTAACACTGAAGCTTTCTTT. The whole variable domain, remainder taken from reference TRBV7-8 and TRBJ1-1, is GAGVSQSPRYKVAKRGQDVALRCDPISGHVSLFWYQQALGQGPEFLTYFQNEAQLDKSGLPSDRFFAERPEGSVSTLKIQRTQQEDSAVYLCASSEGNTEAFFGQGTRLTVV.

This clone was detected a few times. V usage is TRBV5-4 and J usage is TRBJ1-2, with TRBD1 matching 7 bases. Germline V CDR1 and CDR2: SGHNT, YYREEE (reference sequence). V dropped 5 bases and J dropped 1; count of bases not matched to a gene: 8. The CDR3 has 15 residues. CDR3 region: CASRRTGALNYGYTF. In DNA, the CDR3 is TGTGCCAGCAGGCGGACAGGAGCCCTTAACTATGGCTACACCTTC.

V is TRBV7-2 and J is TRBJ1-2, with TRBD1 as a possible D gene (6 bases). Trimming cost V 1 base and J 7 bases, with 19 bases left between them. The CDR3 is 16 amino acids. Germline V gene sequence: CDR1 SGHTA, CDR2 FQGNSA. As DNA, the CDR3 is TGTGCCAGCAGCTTAGTAGACTCTCGGGGGGCTGCTGGCTACACCTTC. Translated, it gives CASSLVDSRGAAGYTF.

This chain links TRBV11-2 with TRBJ1-3; D uncertain. The germline CDR1 and CDR2 sequences are SGHAT and FQNNGV. CDR3 length equals 16 residues. V lost 3 bases to trimming and J lost 0 bases, with 12 bases between them. The CDR3 DNA reads as TGTGCCAGCAGCTTGAGGCTTACCCACTCTGGAAACACCATATATTTT. This codes for CASSLRLTHSGNTIYF. The complete variable domain, with remaining parts taken from reference TRBV11-2 and TRBJ1-3, reads EAGVAQSPRYKIIEKRQSVAFWCNPISGHATLYWYQQILGQGPKLLIQFQNNGVVDDSQLPKDRFSAERLKGVDSTLKIQPAKLEDSAVYLCASSLRLTHSGNTIYFGEGSWLTVV.